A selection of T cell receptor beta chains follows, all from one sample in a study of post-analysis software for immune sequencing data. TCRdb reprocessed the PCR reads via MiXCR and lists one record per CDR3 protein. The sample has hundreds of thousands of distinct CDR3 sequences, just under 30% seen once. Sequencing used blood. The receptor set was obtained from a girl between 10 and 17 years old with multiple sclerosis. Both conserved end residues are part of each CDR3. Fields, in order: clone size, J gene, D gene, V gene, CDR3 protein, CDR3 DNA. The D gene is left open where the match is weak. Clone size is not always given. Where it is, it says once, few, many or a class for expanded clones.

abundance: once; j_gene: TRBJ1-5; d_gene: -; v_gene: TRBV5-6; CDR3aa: CASWSSGVPNQPQHF; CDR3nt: TGTGCCAGCTGGTCTTCAGGGGTCCCAAATCAGCCCCAGCATTTT
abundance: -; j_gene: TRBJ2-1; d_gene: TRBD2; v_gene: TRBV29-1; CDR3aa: CSVEEWAPGLAVYNEQFF; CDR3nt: TGCAGCGTTGAAGAGTGGGCGCCTGGACTAGCGGTTTACAATGAGCAGTTCTTC
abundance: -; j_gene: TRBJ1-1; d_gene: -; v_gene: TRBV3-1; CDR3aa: CASSQDLMVGTEAFF; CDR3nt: TGTGCCAGCAGCCAAGATCTGATGGTGGGCACTGAAGCTTTCTTT
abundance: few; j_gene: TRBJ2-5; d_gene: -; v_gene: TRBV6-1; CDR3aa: CASSPLDGVAYF; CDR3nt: TGTGCCAGCAGTCCACTAGACGGGGTGGCGTACTTC
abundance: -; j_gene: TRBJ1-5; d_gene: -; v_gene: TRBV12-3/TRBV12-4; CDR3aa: CASSFPGGQPQHF; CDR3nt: TGTGCCAGCAGTTTCCCCGGCGGTCAGCCCCAGCATTTT
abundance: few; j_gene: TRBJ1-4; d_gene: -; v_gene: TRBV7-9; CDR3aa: CASNRDGGGEKLFF; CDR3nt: TGTGCCAGCAACAGGGACGGGGGCGGTGAAAAACTGTTTTTT
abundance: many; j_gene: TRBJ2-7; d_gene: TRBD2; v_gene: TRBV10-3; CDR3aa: CAISDPISGRNEQYF; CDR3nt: TGTGCCATCAGTGACCCCATTAGCGGGAGGAACGAGCAGTACTTC
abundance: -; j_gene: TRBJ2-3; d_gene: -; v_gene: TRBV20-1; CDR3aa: CSAPAMDTQYF; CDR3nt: TGCAGTGCCCCAGCTATGGATACGCAGTATTTT
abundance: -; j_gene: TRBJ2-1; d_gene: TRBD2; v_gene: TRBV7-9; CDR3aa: CASSLRERGSQWGFF; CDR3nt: TGTGCCAGCAGCTTAAGGGAGCGGGGGTCCCAATGGGGGTTCTTC
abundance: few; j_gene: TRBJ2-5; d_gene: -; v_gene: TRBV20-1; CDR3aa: CSVKTSLETQYF; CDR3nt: TGCAGTGTTAAGACTAGTTTGGAGACCCAGTACTTC
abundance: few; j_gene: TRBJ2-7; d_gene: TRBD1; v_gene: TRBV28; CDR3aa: CASMERQGEQYF; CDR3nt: TGTGCCAGCATGGAAAGACAGGGCGAGCAGTACTTC
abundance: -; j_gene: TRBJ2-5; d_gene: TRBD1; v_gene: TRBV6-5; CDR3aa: CASSRQGGNKETQYF; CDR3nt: TGTGCCAGCAGCCGACAGGGGGGAAACAAAGAGACCCAGTACTTC
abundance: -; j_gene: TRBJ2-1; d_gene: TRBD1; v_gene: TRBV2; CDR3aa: CASTLGQGAHEQFF; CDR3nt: TGTGCCAGCACCCTCGGACAGGGGGCCCATGAGCAGTTCTTC
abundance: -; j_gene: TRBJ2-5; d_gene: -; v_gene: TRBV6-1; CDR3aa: CASSEAEPPETQYF; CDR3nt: TGTGCCAGCAGTGAAGCAGAACCGCCTGAGACCCAGTACTTC
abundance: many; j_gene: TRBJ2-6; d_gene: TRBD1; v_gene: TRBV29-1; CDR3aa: CSVQGAYTGANVLTF; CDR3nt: TGCAGCGTCCAGGGGGCTTATACTGGGGCCAACGTCCTGACTTTC
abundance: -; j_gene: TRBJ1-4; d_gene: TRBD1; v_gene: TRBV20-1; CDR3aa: CSAKTSGTGEEKLFF; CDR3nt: TGCAGTGCGAAAACCTCCGGGACAGGGGAAGAAAAACTGTTTTTT
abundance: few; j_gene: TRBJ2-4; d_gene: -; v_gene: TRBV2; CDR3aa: CASSEASTGGDKNIQYF; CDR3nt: TGTGCCAGCAGTGAAGCTTCGACGGGGGGCGACAAAAACATTCAGTACTTC
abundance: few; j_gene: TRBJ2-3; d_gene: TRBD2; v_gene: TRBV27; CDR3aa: CASSSGRRTDTQYF; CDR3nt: TGTGCCAGCAGTTCCGGGAGGAGAACAGATACGCAGTATTTT